What follows are 29 T cell receptor beta chains derived from one specimen sequenced in a study of blood T cell repertoires in COVID-19. The table came from immunoSEQ multiplex PCR; TCRdb's copy has only in-frame clones and leaves some out. This table has roughly 500,000 clones, approximately 91% appearing once. The sample consisted of PBMCs or T cells enriched from blood (not recorded which). The receptor source for this set is an older woman who had recovered from COVID-19.

The rearrangement joins TRBV11-3 to TRBJ1-6; 7 bases are shared with TRBD1. Germline lookup yields CDR1 SGHNT and CDR2 YENEEA. The trim removed 5 bases at V and 7 bases at J, leaving 5 bases unmatched. The CDR3 extends over 14 amino acids. The CDR3: CASSLWGQNSPLHF. CDR3 bases: TGTGCCAGCAGCCTCTGGGGACAGAATTCACCCCTCCACTTT.

J is TRBJ2-7 and V is TRBV15, with 8 bases aligning to TRBD1. The CDR3 covers 14 residues. The junction had 7 bases not matched to a gene; V was cut back by 5 bases and J by 4 bases. Germline values: CDR1 LNHNV, CDR2 YYDKDF (reference sequence). The CDR3 loop is CATSGQGIHYEQYF. The CDR3 region has the DNA TGTGCCACCAGCGGACAGGGAATCCATTACGAGCAGTACTTC.

V is TRBV3-1 (or the pseudogene TRBV3-2) and J is TRBJ2-1, with 9 bases fitting TRBD2. Germline CDR1 is LGHDT and CDR2 is YNNKEL (reference sequence). The CDR3 totals 16 residues. V lost 0 bases to trimming and J lost 7 bases; unmatched junction nucleotides: 7. The CDR3 loop is CASSQDLRGGENEQFF. The CDR3 DNA follows: TGTGCCAGCAGCCAAGATTTGCGGGGGGGTGAAAATGAGCAGTTCTTC.

The chain recombines TRBV27 with TRBJ1-5; D unresolved. The V end was cut by 0 bases, the J end by 6 bases, with 15 bases between. The germline gives CDR1 MNHEY, CDR2 SMNVEV (reference sequence). This CDR3 is built from 16 residues. The DNA for the CDR3 is TGTGCCAGCAGTTTATCATCCATCGGAGGCAGTCAGCCCCAGCATTTT. Its translation is CASSLSSIGGSQPQHF.

The chain carries TRBV5-4 and TRBJ2-6; no firm D call. CDR3 length: 17 amino acids. Per the germline V gene, CDR1 is SGHNT and CDR2 is YYREEE (reference sequence). V gave up 1 base and J gave up 2 bases, with 13 bases separating them. This chain's CDR3 is CASSLISHGAGANVLTF. The CDR3 coding sequence is TGTGCCAGCAGCTTGATTAGCCATGGAGCTGGGGCCAACGTCCTGACTTTC. Full variable domain (remainder filled in from reference TRBV5-4 and TRBJ2-6): ETGVTQSPTHLIKTRGQQVTLRCSSQSGHNTVSWYQQALGQGPQFIFQYYREEENGRGNFPPRFSGLQFPNYSSELNVNALELDDSALYLCASSLISHGAGANVLTFGAGSRLTVL.

The rearrangement uses TRBV5-6 and TRBJ1-2; 9 bases line up with TRBD1. This CDR3 is 14 amino acids long. The germline V gene encodes CDR1 SGHDT and CDR2 YYEEEE. V lost 4 bases and J lost 3; bases outside the gene matches: 4. DNA of the CDR3: TGTGCCAGCAGCGCGGACAGGGGATACTATGGCTACACCTTC. This codes for CASSADRGYYGYTF.

The gene calls are TRBV30 and TRBJ2-7, with TRBD2 matching 9 bases. V shed 0 bases and J 7 bases; nucleotides not matched to a gene: 7. In germline, CDR1 is GTSNPN, CDR2 SVGIG (reference sequence). This CDR3 comprises 14 residues. CDR3 in amino acids: CAWSVPGLAGEQYV. As DNA, the CDR3 is TGTGCCTGGAGTGTACCGGGGCTAGCGGGGGAGCAGTACGTC.

The chain joins TRBV29-1 to TRBJ2-1, with 7 bases identical to TRBD1. Per germline, CDR1 SQVTM and CDR2 ANQGSEA. Trimming at V came to 6 bases and at J to 8 bases, leaving 10 bases not matched to a gene. This CDR3 comprises 13 residues. The DNA of the CDR3 is TGCAGCGTGGTTGACAGGGCCTGGGATGAGCAGTTCTTC. Its translation is CSVVDRAWDEQFF.

This clone has just one count. This chain links TRBV6-4 with TRBJ2-1, with 9 bases that match TRBD1. Looked up from germline, CDR1 is MRHNA and CDR2 is SNTAGT. The trim removed 3 bases at V and 6 bases at J, leaving 12 bases unmatched. The CDR3 contains 17 residues. DNA of the CDR3: TGTGCCAGCAGTGATCCGCCGGGACAGGGTCGATCCAATGAGCAGTTCTTC. It translates to CASSDPPGQGRSNEQFF.

V gene TRBV5-1 combines with J gene TRBJ2-6, with D unclear. Germline values: CDR1 SGHRS, CDR2 YFSETQ. Trimming left V 0 bases short and J 4 bases short, with 8 bases between. This CDR3 spans 15 amino acids. CDR3: CASSLDLAGANVLTF. Here the CDR3 DNA reads TGCGCCAGCAGCTTGGACCTGGCCGGGGCCAACGTCCTGACTTTC.

J is TRBJ1-5 and V is TRBV19, with a possible D match to TRBD1 (5 bases). CDR3 length: 17 residues. From germline, CDR1 is LNHDA and CDR2 SQIVND (reference sequence). Between the trimmed V and J ends, which lost 4 bases and 0 bases, there was a span of 16 bases. CDR3: CASSKFGQGGSNQPQHF. CDR3 bases: TGTGCCAGTAGTAAATTCGGGCAGGGCGGTAGCAATCAGCCCCAGCATTTT.

CDR3: CASSTRTSGGARDTQYF. In nucleotides, the CDR3 is TGTGCCAGCAGCACCCGGACTAGCGGGGGGGCACGAGATACGCAGTATTTT. The chain carries TRBV21-1 and TRBJ2-3; the table's D gene call, TRBD2, was not cross checked with the DNA. TRBV21-1 is given as a pseudogene. The CDR3 is 17 amino acids.

CDR3 protein: CASKETAYVSYEQYF. In DNA form, the CDR3 reads TGTGCCAGCAAGGAGACAGCCTACGTCTCCTACGAGCAGTACTTC. The chain carries TRBV2 and TRBJ2-7; TRBD1 is a possible D gene (5 bases). CDR3 size: 15 residues. Trimming shortened V by 7 bases and J by 0 bases, and 16 bases separated the two germline ends. Looked up from germline, CDR1 is SNHLY and CDR2 is FYNNEI.

This clone was found a few times. The chain uses TRBV5-1 and TRBJ1-3; a possible D gene is TRBD1 (6 bases). The germline V gene encodes CDR1 SGHRS and CDR2 YFSETQ. V lost 2 bases, J lost 11 bases, and 20 bases lay in between. The CDR3 loop spans 15 amino acids. CDR3 sequence: CASSLTGSGLGPIYF. DNA for the CDR3: TGCGCCAGCAGCTTAACAGGGTCGGGTCTTGGGCCCATATATTTT.

The rearrangement uses TRBV11-3 and TRBJ2-3; 7 bases are a match to TRBD2. Germline CDR1 reads SGHNT; CDR2 reads YENEEA. This CDR3 spans 14 amino acids. Losses at the gene ends were 5 bases for V and 2 bases for J; bases not matched to a gene: 4. CDR3 coding DNA: TGTGCCAGCAGCCTCCGGGGGGACACAGATACGCAGTATTTT. Residues: CASSLRGDTDTQYF.

The chain has TRBV19 and TRBJ1-1; 7 nucleotides agree with TRBD1. The germline V gene has CDR1 LNHDA and CDR2 SQIVND (reference sequence). Trimming removed 8 bases from V and 1 base from J; junction bases left unmatched: 7. The CDR3 is 14 residues long. This CDR3 is CASDPTGWNTEAFF. The CDR3 DNA follows: TGTGCCAGTGACCCGACAGGGTGGAACACTGAAGCTTTCTTT.

The J gene is TRBJ1-1, the V gene TRBV5-1; tentative D call: TRBD1 (6 bases). In germline, CDR1 is SGHRS, CDR2 YFSETQ. V was trimmed by 4 bases and J by 0 bases, leaving 13 bases between them. CDR3 length: 15 residues. The CDR3 bases are TGCGCCAGCAGCCCGGGGGGCGGACTGAACACTGAAGCTTTCTTT. Its protein product is CASSPGGGLNTEAFF.

This sequence joins TRBV15 and TRBJ2-7; 12 nucleotides line up with TRBD1. From germline, CDR1 is LNHNV and CDR2 YYDKDF (reference sequence). The CDR3 contains 13 residues. The J segment lost 10 bases and the V segment lost 2 bases, leaving 3 bases of the junction unmatched. This CDR3 reads CATSRPGQGAQYF. The CDR3, as DNA: TGTGCCACCAGCAGACCGGGACAGGGGGCTCAGTACTTC.

This chain's CDR3 is CASSVGQGGTEAFF. The CDR3 region has the DNA TGTGCCAGCAGTGTGGGACAGGGCGGAACTGAAGCTTTCTTT. This rearrangement joins TRBV5-4 to TRBJ1-1, with 9 bases identical to TRBD1. This CDR3 contains 14 residues. V was pared by 5 bases and J by 5 bases, with 7 bases of the junction left unmatched. CDR1 SGHNT and CDR2 YYREEE come from the germline V gene (reference sequence).

The CDR3 loop reads CATSDATGYQETQYF. CDR3 nucleotides: TGTGCCACCAGTGACGCCACAGGGTACCAAGAGACCCAGTACTTC. This chain connects TRBV24-1 to TRBJ2-5, with a weak D call TRBD1 (6 bases). Trimming left V 4 bases short and J 0 bases short, with 11 bases between. Germline CDR1 and CDR2: KGHDR and SFDVKD. This CDR3 is built from 15 residues.

The J gene is TRBJ1-4, the V gene TRBV5-6; no firm D call. V lost 0 bases, J lost 5 bases, and 8 bases lay in between. Germline CDR1 is SGHDT and CDR2 is YYEEEE. This CDR3 has 14 residues. CDR3 amino acids: CASSLAGLNEKLFF. In nucleotides, the CDR3 is TGTGCCAGCAGCTTGGCGGGTTTAAATGAAAAACTGTTTTTT.

This clone was detected only a few times. This chain uses TRBV29-1 with TRBJ1-2, with TRBD1 identical over 9 bases. This CDR3 has 14 residues. The germline CDR1 and CDR2 sequences are SQVTM and ANQGSEA. V lost 4 bases, J lost 2 bases, and 5 bases stayed unmatched. The CDR3: CSVGVGQGNYGYTF. The CDR3, as DNA: TGCAGCGTTGGGGTGGGACAGGGCAACTATGGCTACACCTTC.

Concerning this clone: Other DNA variants within this sample encode the same CDR3. V gene TRBV5-1 combines with J gene TRBJ2-2; TRBD2 is a possible D gene (5 bases). The CDR3 has 11 residues. Looked up from germline, CDR1 is SGHRS and CDR2 is YFSETQ. Trimming took off 5 bases at V and 6 bases at J, with 5 bases between the two ends. CDR3 sequence reads: CASRGAGELFF. CDR3 sequence (DNA): TGCGCCAGCAGGGGAGCCGGGGAGCTGTTTTTT.

The rearrangement uses TRBV5-1 and TRBJ1-4; no definite D call. CDR1 and CDR2 (germline): SGHRS, YFSETQ. The length of the CDR3 is 14 residues. V was cut by 0 bases and J by 7 bases, with 10 bases left in between. This chain's CDR3 is CASSLERGSEKLFF. The CDR3, as DNA: TGCGCCAGCAGCTTGGAACGGGGTAGTGAAAAACTGTTTTTT.

The chain employs TRBV5-1 and TRBJ1-2, with D hard to call. This CDR3 has 16 amino acids. V lost 5 bases and J lost 4, with 21 bases in between. The germline V gene encodes CDR1 SGHRS and CDR2 YFSETQ. Here the CDR3 reads CASSPRLPGLSYGYTF. The CDR3 bases are TGCGCCAGCAGTCCTAGGTTGCCGGGTTTGAGCTATGGCTACACCTTC.

The chain employs TRBV7-8 and TRBJ1-5, with TRBD1 identical over 9 bases. CDR3 length: 16 residues. The trim removed 6 bases at V and 0 bases at J, leaving 6 bases unmatched. Germline CDR1 SGHVS, CDR2 FQNEAQ. Written as DNA, the CDR3 is TGTGCCAGCAGTTTTGGACAGGGGCATAGCAATCAGCCCCAGCATTTT. Translated: CASSFGQGHSNQPQHF. The whole variable domain, remainder taken from reference TRBV7-8 and TRBJ1-5, is GAGVSQSPRYKVAKRGQDVALRCDPISGHVSLFWYQQALGQGPEFLTYFQNEAQLDKSGLPSDRFFAERPEGSVSTLKIQRTQQEDSAVYLCASSFGQGHSNQPQHFGDGTRLSIL.

This sequence joins TRBV5-1 and TRBJ1-3; 7 nucleotides match TRBD1. The CDR3 sequence is 16 residues long. Germline CDR1 is SGHRS and CDR2 is YFSETQ. V gave up 3 bases and J gave up 0 bases; unmatched junction bases: 6. CDR3 DNA sequence: TGCGCCAGCAGCTGGGGGGACAGCTCCTCTGGAAACACCATATATTTT. This encodes CASSWGDSSSGNTIYF.

The chain carries TRBV11-3 and TRBJ2-3; no clear D. The CDR3 spans 14 residues. Germline-derived CDR1 and CDR2 are SGHNT and YENEEA. V lost 1 base to trimming and J lost 0 bases, with 5 bases between them. CDR3 sequence reads: CASSLARSTDTQYF. CDR3 bases: TGTGCCAGCAGCTTAGCCCGGAGCACAGATACGCAGTATTTT.

The chain couples TRBV27 to TRBJ1-5; D not certain. The CDR3 extends over 14 amino acids. Germline CDR1 and CDR2: MNHEY and SMNVEV (reference sequence). Trimming stripped 6 bases from V and 5 bases from J, with 14 bases between. This CDR3 reads CASRQRPWDQPQHF. Written as DNA, the CDR3 is TGTGCCAGCAGACAGAGACCCTGGGATCAGCCCCAGCATTTT.